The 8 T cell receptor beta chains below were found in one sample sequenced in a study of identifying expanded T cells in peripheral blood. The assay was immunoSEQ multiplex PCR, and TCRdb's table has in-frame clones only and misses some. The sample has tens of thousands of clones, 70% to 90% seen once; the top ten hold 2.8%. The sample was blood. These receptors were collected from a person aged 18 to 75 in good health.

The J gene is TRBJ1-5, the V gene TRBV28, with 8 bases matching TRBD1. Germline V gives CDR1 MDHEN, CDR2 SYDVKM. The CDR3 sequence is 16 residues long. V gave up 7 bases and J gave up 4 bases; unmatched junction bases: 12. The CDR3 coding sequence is TGTGCCAGCACCCCTCGAGGACAGGGAGGGAATCAGCCCCAGCATTTT. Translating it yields CASTPRGQGGNQPQHF. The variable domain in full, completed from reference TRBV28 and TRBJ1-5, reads DVKVTQSSRYLVKRTGEKVFLECVQDMDHENMFWYRQDPGLGLRLIYFSYDVKMKEKGDIPEGYSVSREKKERFSLILESASTNQTSMYLCASTPRGQGGNQPQHFGDGTRLSIL.

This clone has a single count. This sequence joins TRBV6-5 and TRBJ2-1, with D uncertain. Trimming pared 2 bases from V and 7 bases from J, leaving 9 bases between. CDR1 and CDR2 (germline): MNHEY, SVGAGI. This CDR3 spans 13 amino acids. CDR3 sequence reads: CASSYRAKNEQFF. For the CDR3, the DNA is TGTGCCAGCAGTTACCGAGCAAAGAATGAGCAGTTCTTC.

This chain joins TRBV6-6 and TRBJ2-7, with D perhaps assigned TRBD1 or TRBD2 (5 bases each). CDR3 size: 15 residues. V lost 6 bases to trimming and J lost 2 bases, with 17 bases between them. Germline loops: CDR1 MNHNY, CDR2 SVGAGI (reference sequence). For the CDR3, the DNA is TGTGCCAGCAGACCGGGGCCAGAGGGAACCTACGAGCAGTACTTC. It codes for CASRPGPEGTYEQYF.

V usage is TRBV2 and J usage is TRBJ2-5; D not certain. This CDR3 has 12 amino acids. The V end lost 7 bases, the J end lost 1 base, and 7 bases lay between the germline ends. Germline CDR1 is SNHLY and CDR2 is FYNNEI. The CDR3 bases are TGTGCCAGCATGCGACGCCAAGAGACCCAGTACTTC. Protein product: CASMRRQETQYF.

The CDR3 loop is CASSVAGRGYGGTDTQYF. In nucleotides, the CDR3 is TGTGCCAGCAGCGTAGCGGGGCGAGGGTATGGGGGCACAGATACGCAGTATTTT. The chain uses TRBV9 and TRBJ2-3, with D perhaps given as TRBD1 or TRBD2 (5 bases each). Trimming took 0 bases from V and 1 from J, leaving 18 bases between them. Germline CDR1 is SGDLS and CDR2 is YYNGEE. The CDR3 length is 18 residues.

The CDR3 loop reads CASRYGPSQETQYF. CDR3 coding DNA: TGTGCCAGCAGATACGGGCCATCCCAAGAGACCCAGTACTTC. This chain links TRBV6-5 with TRBJ2-5; D remains unclear. Germline CDR1 reads MNHEY; CDR2 reads SVGAGI. V gave up 6 bases and J gave up 1 base, with 12 bases separating them. The CDR3 is 14 residues long.

CDR3 in DNA: TGCGCCAGCAGCCGATCGACCGGGACGGACTACGAGCAGTACTTC. As protein: CASSRSTGTDYEQYF. The rearrangement joins TRBV4-1 to TRBJ2-7; D tentatively fits TRBD1 or TRBD2 (5 bases each). Trimming left V 4 bases short and J 3 bases short, with 16 bases between. The CDR3 sequence is 15 residues long. CDR1 MGHRA and CDR2 YSYEKL come from the germline V gene.

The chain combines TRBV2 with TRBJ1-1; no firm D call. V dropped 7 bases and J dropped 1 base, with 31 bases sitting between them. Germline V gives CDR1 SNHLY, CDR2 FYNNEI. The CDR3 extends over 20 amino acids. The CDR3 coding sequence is TGTGCCAGCAATGCGGTGCGCGCGGGAGCTGCCGACCTTCGGAACACTGAAGCTTTCTTT. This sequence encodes CASNAVRAGAADLRNTEAFF.